These T cell receptor beta chains were read from a single sample in a study of immune evolution from preneoplasia to lung adenocarcinoma. Assay: immunoSEQ multiplex PCR; the TCRdb copy retains only in-frame clones and omits some. The table lists about 5,500 clones, roughly 80% of them singletons. Sequencing was done on a sample of FFPE minimally invasive lung adenocarcinoma tissue. These receptors all come from a person aged 60 to 80 with lung adenocarcinoma. Each CDR3 is given with its conserved first and last residue. Fields, in order: V gene, clone size, J gene, D gene, CDR3 DNA, CDR3 protein. D genes are given only for firm matches. Clone size appears in some rows only: once, few, many, or a class for an expanded clone.

>TRBV28|.|TRBJ2-3|.
TGTGCCAGCAGTTTACCTCCGACAGATACGCAGTATTTT
CASSLPPTDTQYF
>TRBV2|.|TRBJ1-2|.
TGTGCCAGCACAGATCGGACCCCTAACTATGGCTACACCTTC
CASTDRTPNYGYTF
>TRBV6-5|.|TRBJ1-2|TRBD1
TGTGCCACGGTGGACAGGACTTCTTCTGGCTGCACCTTC
CATVDRTSSGCTF
>TRBV30|large|TRBJ1-2|TRBD1
TGTGCCCTCCCGGGACAGGGGCGCTACACCTTC
CALPGQGRYTF
>TRBV4-2|.|TRBJ2-6|TRBD2
TGTGCCAGCAGCCCCAGGCTTCGGACTAGCGGGGGGTCGTTGGCTGGGGCCAACGTCCTGACTTTC
CASSPRLRTSGGSLAGANVLTF
>TRBV6-5|few|TRBJ1-1|.
TGTGCCAGCAGCATGACTCAGAACACTGAAGCTTTCTTT
CASSMTQNTEAFF
>TRBV6-1|.|TRBJ1-1|TRBD1
TGTGCCAGCAGTGGCCCGGGACAGGGGAAAACTGAAGCTTTCTTT
CASSGPGQGKTEAFF
>TRBV4-3|.|TRBJ2-5|.
TGCGCCAGCAGCCAAGGCGTAGGGGACCTCCGGGAGACCCAGTACTTC
CASSQGVGDLRETQYF
>TRBV5-4|.|TRBJ1-1|TRBD1
TGTGCCAGCAGCTCCGACAGGGGATCCGAAGCTTTCTTT
CASSSDRGSEAFF
>TRBV7-6|.|TRBJ2-7|.
TGTGCCAGCAGAGGAAGGGCCGAGCAGTACTTC
CASRGRAEQYF
>TRBV5-1|once|TRBJ1-1|.
TGCGCCAGCAGCTTGGCAGGGGACACTGAAGCTTTCTTT
CASSLAGDTEAFF
>TRBV7-2|.|TRBJ2-4|.
TGTGCCAGCAGCGCCCCGGGCGTGGGTCTAGCCAAAAACATTCAGTACTTC
CASSAPGVGLAKNIQYF
>TRBV30|.|TRBJ1-5|TRBD1
TGTGCCTGGAGTGGAGGGACAGTAGGACAGCCCCAGCATTTT
CAWSGGTVGQPQHF
>TRBV7-3|.|TRBJ2-1|TRBD2
TGTGCCAGCAGCTCGACCCCGGGACTAGCGGGAGGGGGCAATGAGCAGTTCTTC
CASSSTPGLAGGGNEQFF
>TRBV2|.|TRBJ2-1|TRBD1
TGTGCTAGCAGTCCCAGGGGGACCCTGTTGAATGAGCAGTTCTTC
CASSPRGTLLNEQFF
>TRBV9|.|TRBJ1-4|TRBD1
TGTGCCAGCAGCGTATCGGGACAGTCGGATGAAAAACTGTTTTTT
CASSVSGQSDEKLFF
>TRBV6-4|.|TRBJ2-1|TRBD2
TGTGCCAGCAGTGACGGGACTAGCAATGAGCAGTTCTTC
CASSDGTSNEQFF
>TRBV6-5|few|TRBJ2-2|.
TGTGCCAGCAGAATCGGAGGGGTAGGCACCGGGGAGCTGTTTTTT
CASRIGGVGTGELFF
>TRBV2|.|TRBJ2-7|TRBD1
TGTGCCAGATACACGTCCGGGACAGGGGGTTACGAGCAGTACTTC
CARYTSGTGGYEQYF
>TRBV9|once|TRBJ1-4|.
TGTGCCAGCAGCGATTCGGCGGGGGAAAAACTGTTTTTT
CASSDSAGEKLFF
>TRBV28|.|TRBJ1-4|.
TGTGCCAGCGGTACTCTGGGGGGTGGACGTGAAAAACTGTTTTTT
CASGTLGGGREKLFF
>TRBV19|.|TRBJ1-1|.
TGTGCCAGCCTCAACATGAACACTGAAGCTTTCTTT
CASLNMNTEAFF
>TRBV29-1|once|TRBJ2-1|.
TGCAGCGTAGGAAAGGGGGGGACTTACAATGAGCAGTTCTTC
CSVGKGGTYNEQFF
>TRBV20-1|.|TRBJ2-5|.
TGCAGTGCTCTACAGCAAGAGACCCAGTACTTC
CSALQQETQYF
>TRBV10-3|.|TRBJ2-7|.
TGTGCCATCGCGGGTGGAGGCTACTACGAGCAGTACTTC
CAIAGGGYYEQYF
>TRBV9|.|TRBJ1-6|.
TGTGCCAGCAGCGACGCTTACAGGGTAACGGGTTCACCCCTCCACTTT
CASSDAYRVTGSPLHF
>TRBV5-1|once|TRBJ1-6|TRBD1
TGCGCCAGCAGCTGGGACAGGGACAATTCACCCCTCCACTTT
CASSWDRDNSPLHF
>TRBV9|.|TRBJ1-3|TRBD1
TGTGCCAGCAGCCCCGGTCGGGACAGGTCTGGAAACACCATATATTTT
CASSPGRDRSGNTIYF
>TRBV2|.|TRBJ1-2|.
TGTGCCAGCAGTGAAGGAGACTATGGCTACACCTTC
CASSEGDYGYTF
>TRBV28|.|TRBJ2-1|.
TGTGCCAGCAATTTTCAGGGGGGGCAGTCCTACAATGAGCAGTTCTTC
CASNFQGGQSYNEQFF
>TRBV6-1|.|TRBJ2-7|TRBD2
TGTGCCAGCGGGGCGGGAGGCGTGGAGGTCGAGCAGTACTTC
CASGAGGVEVEQYF
>TRBV11-3|once|TRBJ2-5|.
TGTGCCAGCAGCTTAGCTGCCCAAGAGACCCAGTACTTC
CASSLAAQETQYF
>TRBV27|.|TRBJ1-1|.
TGTGCCAGCAGTTTTGATGGTGTACGCGAAGCTTTCTTT
CASSFDGVREAFF
>TRBV10-3|.|TRBJ2-1|.
TGTGCCATCAGTGAGTCATATGAGGGCGGCAAGCAGTTCTTC
CAISESYEGGKQFF
>TRBV12-5|.|TRBJ2-3|TRBD1
TGTGCTAGTGCCCTCGACAGGGGGACAGATACGCAGTATTTT
CASALDRGTDTQYF
>TRBV9|.|TRBJ1-4|.
TGTGCCAGCAGCGTAGATATCTATAATGAAAAACTGTTTTTT
CASSVDIYNEKLFF
>TRBV28|.|TRBJ1-5|.
TGTGCCTCGACCGGACAGTATAGCAATCAGCCCCAGCATTTT
CASTGQYSNQPQHF
>TRBV5-6|.|TRBJ2-1|TRBD2
TGTGCCAGCAGCTTGGTCCGGACTAGCGGGATAATCTACAATGAGCAGTTCTTC
CASSLVRTSGIIYNEQFF
>TRBV28|.|TRBJ2-1|TRBD2
TGTGCCAGCAGCGAGACTAGCGGGAGAGGAAATGAGCAGTTCTTC
CASSETSGRGNEQFF
>TRBV5-1|.|TRBJ2-7|.
TGCGCCAGCAGCCCTTCCCCGGCCGGCTACGAGCAGTACTTC
CASSPSPAGYEQYF
>TRBV7-2|once|TRBJ1-5|TRBD1
TGTGCCAGCAGCTCTAAGGGACAGGGCCCTAATCAGCCCCAGCATTTT
CASSSKGQGPNQPQHF
>TRBV4-2|few|TRBJ1-3|.
TGTGCCAGCAGCCAAGATCAAGCCTCTGGAAACACCATATATTTT
CASSQDQASGNTIYF
>TRBV29-1|.|TRBJ2-3|TRBD2
TGCAGCGTTGTTTCTAGCGGAATCACAGATACGCAGTATTTT
CSVVSSGITDTQYF
>TRBV7-2|.|TRBJ2-7|.
TGTGCCAGCAGCCGGACCGGGGGCGGCTCCTACGAGCAGTACTTC
CASSRTGGGSYEQYF
>TRBV2|.|TRBJ1-3|.
TGTGCCAGTGGTTTGGCAAACACCATATATTTT
CASGLANTIYF
>TRBV16|.|TRBJ2-3|TRBD1
TGTGCCAGCAGCCGCCGGGACAGGGTGGGAGATACGCAGTATTTT
CASSRRDRVGDTQYF
>TRBV5-1|.|TRBJ1-1|.
TGCGCCAGCAGCCCGAATCCCGGGGCGAACACTGAAGCTTTCTTT
CASSPNPGANTEAFF
>TRBV30|once|TRBJ1-2|.
TGTGCCTGGAGCTGGGGGAGGAGGGACTATGGCTACACCTTC
CAWSWGRRDYGYTF
>TRBV7-9|.|TRBJ1-3|TRBD1
TGTGCCAGCAGTGTGGACAGGGAACGGGGAAACACCATATATTTT
CASSVDRERGNTIYF
>TRBV6-5|.|TRBJ2-7|TRBD1
TGTGCCAGCAGTCCGACAGGGACAGTCGGCTACGAGCAGTACTTC
CASSPTGTVGYEQYF
>TRBV9|.|TRBJ2-5|TRBD1
TGTGCCAGCTCTTCCCGGGACAGGGAAGAGACCCAGTACTTC
CASSSRDREETQYF
>TRBV2|.|TRBJ2-1|.
TGTGCCACATCCTCTGGTTCGGGCTGGGAGCAGTTCTTC
CATSSGSGWEQFF